This TCR beta chain was identified during a study of CD8+ T cells in alopecia areata. Study information: Tofacitinib was given for 6 to 18 months, then stopped for 6 months. Study findings and constraints: Normal skin's resident alphabeta T cells are sequenced alongside lesional scalp T cells. Clonality in lesional scalp, especially alopecia totalis/universalis, exceeded that of normal scalp. Researchers say the link of baseline CD8+ expansion to response remains uncertain, with one nonresponder.

Trimming stripped 5 bases from V and 4 bases from J, with 11 bases between. The CDR3 runs 13 residues. CDR1 and CDR2 from the germline V gene are SGHTA and FQGNSA. The treatment denotes: oral pan-JAK inhibitor, 5-10 mg twice daily. Sequencing relied on a cDNA template that was reverse transcribed from extracted RNA. Sequencing used immunoSEQ multiplex PCR; TCRdb keeps in-frame clones, though not all of them. The sample holds about 180,000 clones, 50% to 65% seen once. With regard to this clone: What it binds is not known.

This clonotype was obtained from a human donor with alopecia areata. This chain joins TRBV7-2 and TRBJ2-5, with D unclear. Sequenced material: CD8+ T cells sorted from blood, taken at week 24, from a patient treated with tofacitinib. The CDR3 sequence is CASSQTSRETQYF. In DNA form, the CDR3 reads TGTGCCAGCAGCCAGACTTCGCGAGAGACCCAGTACTTC.